The entry below describes one T cell receptor (beta chain). This same CDR3 is encoded by further DNA sequences in the sample. These data are taken from a study of shared clonotypes between healthy human individuals. Here immunoSEQ multiplex PCR was the method, and the copy in TCRdb shows in-frame clones only, minus some. The data contain a few million clones, about 94% of them seen just once; the ten biggest clones take up around 0.13%. The CDR3 covers 14 residues. CDR1 is ENHRY and CDR2 is SYGVKD in the germline V gene. Deletions cut 2 bases from V and 1 base from J, with 8 bases between. Specimen: naive CD4+ T cells sorted from blood. Specified subset: CD45RA+ positively selected. The V call is TRBV10-3, the J call TRBJ1-1; D is unresolved. The sequence was obtained from a man aged 18 to 35 in good health. CDR3 sequence reads: CAISEGLKNTEAFF. For the CDR3, the DNA is TGTGCCATCAGTGAGGGACTCAAGAACACTGAAGCTTTCTTT.